Listed below are T cell receptor beta chains from one sample, sequenced in a study of OX40 agonist ivuxolimab in advanced cancers. Repertoires were generated with immunoSEQ multiplex PCR, while TCRdb's copy carries only in-frame clones and drops some. The profile shows about 62,000 clones, around 90% of them singletons. Sample: CD4+ or CD8+ T cells sorted from blood, taken in a trial of the OX40 agonist ivuxolimab. The origin of the receptors is an adult with an advanced solid tumor such as melanoma, head and neck, liver or kidney cancer. Both conserved end residues are part of each CDR3. A D gene is named only where the DNA matches it firmly. A clone size is listed for some rows: how often the clone was seen (once, few, many), or a class if it is expanded.

v_gene	j_gene	len	abundance	d_gene	CDR3aa	CDR3nt
TRBV11-2	TRBJ2-1	16	-	-	CASSLVSIKAPNEQFF	TGTGCCAGCAGCTTAGTAAGTATTAAGGCTCCCAATGAGCAGTTCTTC
TRBV7-9	TRBJ1-3	16	once	TRBD1	CASNFGQAYSGNTIYF	TGTGCCAGCAACTTTGGACAGGCGTACTCTGGAAACACCATATATTTT
TRBV5-6	TRBJ2-7	15	-	-	CASSAWGTASYEQYF	TGTGCCAGCAGTGCTTGGGGGACGGCATCCTACGAGCAGTACTTC
TRBV10-1	TRBJ2-5	14	-	TRBD1	CASRQRQGQETQYF	TGCGCCAGCAGGCAAAGACAGGGACAAGAGACCCAGTACTTC
TRBV28	TRBJ1-5	14	-	TRBD1	CASSSGTGTKPQHF	TGTGCCAGCAGCTCCGGGACAGGGACGAAGCCCCAGCATTTT
TRBV28	TRBJ1-2	15	once	TRBD1	CASTSRTGPNYGYTF	TGTGCCAGCACCTCAAGGACAGGGCCAAACTATGGCTACACCTTC
TRBV19	TRBJ2-1	18	-	TRBD1	CASSTTRIRAGQGNEQFF	TGTGCCAGTAGTACAACCCGAATAAGGGCGGGACAGGGCAATGAGCAGTTCTTC
TRBV6-4	TRBJ2-1	15	-	-	CASSEDGSSYNEQFF	TGTGCCAGCAGTGAAGACGGGAGCTCCTACAATGAGCAGTTCTTC
TRBV5-1	TRBJ1-1	14	-	TRBD1	CASSQGQGRAEAFF	TGCGCCAGCAGCCAGGGACAGGGGAGGGCTGAAGCTTTCTTT
TRBV5-6	TRBJ2-7	15	-	TRBD1	CASRSRGTGLYEQYF	TGTGCCAGCAGGTCCCGAGGGACAGGGTTATACGAGCAGTACTTC
TRBV28	TRBJ1-4	18	-	-	CASSLQRGRIATNEKLFF	TGTGCCAGCAGTTTACAGCGAGGCAGGATAGCAACTAATGAAAAACTGTTTTTT
TRBV5-6	TRBJ1-5	13	-	-	CASSLTGSTPQHF	TGTGCCAGCAGTTTGACAGGCTCGACGCCCCAGCATTTT
TRBV28	TRBJ2-7	19	once	-	CASSSFPGLQTVNGYEQYF	TGTGCCAGCAGTTCATTTCCGGGACTTCAGACGGTTAATGGATACGAGCAGTACTTC
TRBV15	TRBJ2-5	14	-	TRBD2	CATSRGTSGETQYF	TGTGCCACCAGCAGGGGGACTAGCGGGGAGACCCAGTACTTC
TRBV18	TRBJ1-1	16	few	-	CASSPRKGDLNTEAFF	TGTGCCAGCTCACCACGAAAGGGGGACCTGAACACTGAAGCTTTCTTT
TRBV25-1	TRBJ1-2	12	once	TRBD1	CASRSTGVGYTF	TGTGCCAGCAGATCGACAGGGGTCGGCTACACCTTC
TRBV11-1	TRBJ2-5	14	-	-	CASSLIWGQETQYF	TGTGCCAGCAGCCTCATTTGGGGGCAAGAGACCCAGTACTTC
TRBV2	TRBJ1-2	13	-	TRBD1	CASRQDRNYGYTF	TGTGCCAGCAGGCAGGACAGGAACTATGGCTACACCTTC
TRBV29-1	TRBJ1-3	11	-	-	CSGEQGNTIYF	TGCAGCGGGGAACAGGGAAACACCATATATTTT
TRBV6-6	TRBJ2-3	14	-	-	CASKGFQYTDTQYF	TGTGCCAGCAAGGGGTTCCAGTACACAGATACGCAGTATTTT
TRBV2	TRBJ1-2	15	-	TRBD1	CASSDGRDSPYGYTF	TGTGCCAGCAGTGATGGAAGGGACAGCCCCTATGGCTACACCTTC
TRBV28	TRBJ1-1	12	-	-	CASSLRTTEAFF	TGTGCCAGCAGTTTAAGGACCACTGAAGCTTTCTTT
TRBV27	TRBJ2-3	14	-	-	CASSLEGVTDTQYF	TGTGCCAGCAGTTTAGAGGGGGTTACAGATACGCAGTATTTT
TRBV5-1	TRBJ1-1	13	-	-	CASSSRTAAEAFF	TGCGCCAGCAGCTCAAGGACAGCTGCTGAAGCTTTCTTT
TRBV29-1	TRBJ1-1	13	-	TRBD1	CSVLQGARTEAFF	TGCAGCGTCCTACAGGGGGCGCGCACTGAAGCTTTCTTT
TRBV10-1	TRBJ1-1	15	-	TRBD1	CASSGQTMGNTEAFF	TGCGCCAGTTCGGGACAGACTATGGGAAACACTGAAGCTTTCTTT
TRBV28	TRBJ1-5	17	-	-	CASSHPPGRQRNQPQHF	TGTGCCAGCAGCCATCCCCCGGGGCGACAGCGCAATCAGCCCCAGCATTTT
TRBV19	TRBJ2-2	15	-	-	CASRNRPANTGELFF	TGTGCCAGTAGGAACAGACCCGCGAACACCGGGGAGCTGTTTTTT
TRBV11-3	TRBJ2-2	15	-	TRBD1	CASSPGQGPTGELFF	TGTGCCAGCAGCCCCGGACAGGGCCCCACCGGGGAGCTGTTTTTT
TRBV5-1	TRBJ2-1	14	-	-	CASSLSSGNNEQFF	TGCGCCAGCAGCTTGAGTTCAGGGAACAATGAGCAGTTCTTC
TRBV28	TRBJ2-3	16	-	TRBD2	CASSFNFRGGRDTQYF	TGTGCCAGCAGTTTCAATTTCCGGGGGGGCCGCGATACGCAGTATTTT
TRBV6-1	TRBJ1-5	12	-	-	CASGGGNQPQHF	TGTGCCAGCGGTGGGGGAAATCAGCCCCAGCATTTT
TRBV11-2	TRBJ2-1	11	-	-	CASSFYNEQFF	TGTGCCAGCAGCTTTTACAATGAGCAGTTCTTC
TRBV20-1	TRBJ1-1	11	-	-	CSALPSTEAFF	TGCAGTGCTCTTCCCTCCACTGAAGCTTTCTTT
TRBV4-1	TRBJ2-1	17	-	TRBD1	CASSQAAGGRSYNEQFF	TGCGCCAGCAGCCAAGCGGCAGGGGGCAGGTCCTACAATGAGCAGTTCTTC
TRBV18	TRBJ2-5	13	-	-	CASSRSGAETQYF	TGTGCCAGCTCACGATCGGGAGCGGAGACCCAGTACTTC
TRBV13	TRBJ1-2	15	-	TRBD1	CASSPSDRAHYGYTF	TGTGCCAGCAGCCCGTCCGACAGGGCCCACTATGGCTACACCTTC
TRBV5-5	TRBJ1-1	14	-	-	CASSLGLANTEAFF	TGTGCCAGCAGCTTAGGTTTGGCGAACACTGAAGCTTTCTTT
TRBV4-2	TRBJ2-7	17	-	TRBD2	CASSQRETSGGAYEQYF	TGTGCCAGCAGCCAACGGGAGACTAGCGGGGGGGCCTACGAGCAGTACTTC
TRBV28	TRBJ1-4	16	-	TRBD1	CASSAHPGTGLEKLFF	TGTGCCAGCAGTGCCCACCCCGGGACAGGGCTTGAAAAACTGTTTTTT
TRBV4-3	TRBJ2-7	16	-	-	CASSQDGARGHYEQYF	TGCGCCAGCAGCCAAGATGGGGCGAGGGGACACTACGAGCAGTACTTC
TRBV5-1	TRBJ2-2	16	-	-	CASSQAPAGNTGELFF	TGCGCCAGCAGCCAGGCCCCGGCAGGGAACACCGGGGAGCTGTTTTTT
TRBV5-1	TRBJ2-5	17	few	TRBD2	CASSPGGQTLRQETQYF	TGCGCCAGCAGCCCGGGGGGGCAGACCCTTAGGCAAGAGACCCAGTACTTC
TRBV28	TRBJ2-7	12	-	-	CASSLVGYEQYF	TGTGCCAGCAGTTTAGTCGGCTACGAGCAGTACTTC
TRBV11-2	TRBJ2-1	14	-	TRBD2	CASEGTSVYNEQFF	TGTGCCAGCGAGGGGACTAGCGTCTACAATGAGCAGTTCTTC
TRBV7-3	TRBJ1-1	13	few	TRBD1	CASSLRGDTEAFF	TGTGCCAGCAGCCTCAGGGGGGACACTGAAGCTTTCTTT
TRBV6-1	TRBJ2-7	15	-	TRBD2	CASSRGTSGSNEQYF	TGTGCCAGCAGCCGTGGGACTAGCGGGAGTAATGAGCAGTACTTC
TRBV25-1	TRBJ2-1	14	-	-	CASREGGSYNEQFF	TGTGCCAGCAGAGAAGGGGGGTCCTACAATGAGCAGTTCTTC
TRBV6-6	TRBJ2-5	14	-	-	CASSYGRKGETQYF	TGTGCCAGCAGTTACGGTAGGAAGGGAGAGACCCAGTACTTC
TRBV2	TRBJ2-1	14	once	-	CASSADSPYNEQFF	TGTGCCAGCAGTGCGGACAGCCCGTACAATGAGCAGTTCTTC
TRBV30	TRBJ2-1	12	-	-	CAWAGSHNEQFF	TGTGCCTGGGCAGGGAGCCACAATGAGCAGTTCTTC
TRBV18	TRBJ2-5	17	-	TRBD1	CASSPPGTGSTQETQYF	TGTGCCAGCTCACCACCCGGGACAGGGTCTACTCAAGAGACCCAGTACTTC
TRBV19	TRBJ2-7	15	-	TRBD1	CASNSGTGTSYEQYF	TGTGCCAGTAACTCCGGGACAGGGACCTCCTACGAGCAGTACTTC